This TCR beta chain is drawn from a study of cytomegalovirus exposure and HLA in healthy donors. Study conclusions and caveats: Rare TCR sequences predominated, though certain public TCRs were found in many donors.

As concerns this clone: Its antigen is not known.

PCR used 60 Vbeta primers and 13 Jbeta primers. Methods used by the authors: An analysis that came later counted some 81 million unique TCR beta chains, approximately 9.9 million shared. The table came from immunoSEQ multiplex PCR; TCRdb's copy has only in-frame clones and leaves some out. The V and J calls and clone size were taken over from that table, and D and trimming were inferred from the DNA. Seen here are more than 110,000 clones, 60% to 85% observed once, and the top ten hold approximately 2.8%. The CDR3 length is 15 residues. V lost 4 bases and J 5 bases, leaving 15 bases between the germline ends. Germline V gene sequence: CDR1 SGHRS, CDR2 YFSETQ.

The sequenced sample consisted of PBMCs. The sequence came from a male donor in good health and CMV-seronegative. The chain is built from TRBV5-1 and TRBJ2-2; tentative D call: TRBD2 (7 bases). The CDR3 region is CASSPEGGETGELFF. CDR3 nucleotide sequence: TGCGCCAGCAGCCCGGAGGGGGGGGAAACCGGGGAGCTGTTTTTT.